These T cell receptor beta chains were read from a single sample in a study of PD-1 blockade in classical Hodgkin lymphoma. Clones were read by immunoSEQ multiplex PCR, and TCRdb kept only the in-frame ones, dropping some. The profile shows around 27,000 clones, more than 70% of them singletons. Sample: CD4+ T cells from blood. Source of these receptors: a human donor with classical Hodgkin lymphoma. Both conserved end residues are part of each CDR3.

v_call: TRBV18; cdr3_length: 16; j_call: TRBJ2-3; cdr3_aa: CASSPKRAPPTDTQYF
v_call: TRBV5-6; cdr3_length: 13; j_call: TRBJ2-5; cdr3_aa: CASSLSAQETQYF
v_call: TRBV28; cdr3_length: 12; j_call: TRBJ1-5; cdr3_aa: CASNDSNQPQHF
v_call: TRBV18; cdr3_length: 13; j_call: TRBJ1-5; cdr3_aa: CASSRGQGQPQHF
v_call: TRBV7-9; cdr3_length: 15; j_call: TRBJ1-2; cdr3_aa: CASSLGRDRNYGYTF
v_call: TRBV19; cdr3_length: 13; j_call: TRBJ1-1; cdr3_aa: CASRRPGGTEAFF
v_call: TRBV28; cdr3_length: 20; j_call: TRBJ1-5; cdr3_aa: CASSLKTVWESLYSNQPQHF
v_call: TRBV5-1; cdr3_length: 13; j_call: TRBJ2-5; cdr3_aa: CASTGLVDETQYF
v_call: TRBV18; cdr3_length: 17; j_call: TRBJ2-7; cdr3_aa: CASSPTGTGGVGYEQYF
v_call: TRBV2; cdr3_length: 14; j_call: TRBJ2-3; cdr3_aa: CASSFGLAGDTQYF
v_call: TRBV7-2; cdr3_length: 14; j_call: TRBJ2-1; cdr3_aa: CASSFTGPTGEQFF
v_call: TRBV4-2; cdr3_length: 12; j_call: TRBJ2-1; cdr3_aa: CASSTLNNEQFF
v_call: TRBV2; cdr3_length: 13; j_call: TRBJ1-4; cdr3_aa: CASKTGGGEKLFF
v_call: TRBV7-2; cdr3_length: 17; j_call: TRBJ1-3; cdr3_aa: CASSLDGSLTSGNTIYF
v_call: TRBV5-1; cdr3_length: 15; j_call: TRBJ2-7; cdr3_aa: CASRPGQGALYEQYF
v_call: TRBV7-2; cdr3_length: 14; j_call: TRBJ1-6; cdr3_aa: CASRRDRGNSPLHF
v_call: TRBV18; cdr3_length: 14; j_call: TRBJ2-1; cdr3_aa: CASSPVPSYNEQFF
v_call: TRBV28; cdr3_length: 18; j_call: TRBJ1-4; cdr3_aa: CASSPIQDFTTTNEKLFF
v_call: TRBV9; cdr3_length: 16; j_call: TRBJ1-3; cdr3_aa: CASSVESRPSGNTIYF
v_call: TRBV10-2; cdr3_length: 13; j_call: TRBJ2-7; cdr3_aa: CASKEREVYEQYF
v_call: TRBV18; cdr3_length: 15; j_call: TRBJ1-5; cdr3_aa: CASSPGTGFNQPQHF
v_call: TRBV2; cdr3_length: 15; j_call: TRBJ1-4; cdr3_aa: CASSDFRGANEKLFF
v_call: TRBV6-6; cdr3_length: 15; j_call: TRBJ2-1; cdr3_aa: CASSYGPQGDNEQFF